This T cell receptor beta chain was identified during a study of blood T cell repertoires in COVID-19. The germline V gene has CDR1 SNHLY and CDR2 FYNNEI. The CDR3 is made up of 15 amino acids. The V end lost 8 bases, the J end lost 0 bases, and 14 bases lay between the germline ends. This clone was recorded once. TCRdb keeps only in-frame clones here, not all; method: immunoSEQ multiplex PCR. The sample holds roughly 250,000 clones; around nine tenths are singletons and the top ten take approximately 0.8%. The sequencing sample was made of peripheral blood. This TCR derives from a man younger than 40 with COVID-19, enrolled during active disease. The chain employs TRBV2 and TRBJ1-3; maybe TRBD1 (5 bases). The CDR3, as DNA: TGTGCCAGCCGTATAGGGGTAAACTCTGGAAACACCATATATTTT. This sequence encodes CASRIGVNSGNTIYF.